This T cell receptor beta chain was profiled in a study of shared clonotypes between healthy human individuals. A remark on this clone: Its antigen remains unknown.

Sequenced by immunoSEQ multiplex PCR; TCRdb stores in-frame clones only, minus some. The sample records millions of clones, 85% to 95% being singletons. Overall study findings and caveats: Memory subsets generally showed lower estimated richness than naive subsets. The authors sampled blood alone, and tissue repertoires likely differ.

J was trimmed by 2 bases and V by 5 bases; bases with no gene match: 5. CDR3 length equals 15 residues. The germline V gene encodes CDR1 LGHNA and CDR2 YSLEER. This clonotype was obtained from a man aged 18 to 29 in good health. The chain recombines TRBV4-3 with TRBJ2-3; TRBD1 matches 9 bases. Sequences were obtained from naive CD4+ T cells sorted from blood. Indicated subset: CD45RA+ positively selected. The CDR3 reads CASSFGTGPTDTQYF. As DNA, the CDR3 is TGCGCCAGCAGCTTCGGGACAGGGCCCACAGATACGCAGTATTTT.